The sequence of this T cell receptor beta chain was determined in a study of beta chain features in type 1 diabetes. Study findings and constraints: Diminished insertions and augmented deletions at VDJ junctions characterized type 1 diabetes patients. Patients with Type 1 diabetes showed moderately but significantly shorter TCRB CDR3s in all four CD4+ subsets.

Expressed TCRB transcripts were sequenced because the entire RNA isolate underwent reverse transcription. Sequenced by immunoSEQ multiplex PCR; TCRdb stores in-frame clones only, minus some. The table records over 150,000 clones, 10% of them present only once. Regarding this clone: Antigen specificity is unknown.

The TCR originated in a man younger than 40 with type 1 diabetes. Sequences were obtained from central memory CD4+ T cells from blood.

DNA of the CDR3: TGTGCCAGCGGGAAGACAGGGGGATATGGCTACACCTTC. Amino acids: CASGKTGGYGYTF. This sequence joins TRBV7-2 and TRBJ1-2; 9 bases agree with TRBD1. The CDR3 covers 13 residues. The V gene's germline CDR1 is SGHTA and CDR2 FQGNSA. J gave up 5 bases and V 8 bases, and 6 bases lay outside the gene matches.